Shown below are 8 T cell receptor beta chains from a single sample sequenced in a study of cytomegalovirus exposure and HLA in healthy donors. TCRdb keeps only in-frame clones here, not all; method: immunoSEQ multiplex PCR. The sample records more than 250,000 clones, roughly 90% being singletons. The specimen was PBMCs. These receptors were obtained from a woman between 25 and 40 years old in good health and CMV-seropositive.

V gene TRBV4-3 combines with J gene TRBJ2-1, with 7 bases identical to TRBD2. The J segment lost 6 bases and the V segment lost 2 bases, leaving 7 bases of the junction unmatched. CDR1 and CDR2 (germline): LGHNA, YSLEER. The CDR3 totals 15 residues. CDR3 bases: TGCGCCAGCAGCCAACTACGCGGGAGTCTCAATGAGCAGTTCTTC. Protein product: CASSQLRGSLNEQFF.

On this clone itself: The junction shows a germline mismatch at one end, possibly a read error. The CDR3 sequence is CASSEDRRYGYTF. For the CDR3, the DNA is TGTGCCAGCAGCGAAGACAGGCGCTATGGCTACACCTTC. The V gene is TRBV2, the J gene TRBJ1-2; tentatively, D is TRBD1 (6 bases). CDR3 length: 13 amino acids. The germline V gene has CDR1 SNHLY and CDR2 FYNNEI.

The gene calls are TRBV27 and TRBJ1-1; TRBD1 agrees at 8 bases. V shed 0 bases and J 5 bases; nucleotides not matched to a gene: 11. Germline V gene sequence: CDR1 MNHEY, CDR2 SMNVEV (reference sequence). This CDR3 contains 17 residues. The CDR3 loop is CASSLSPTGDYSTEAFF. CDR3 nucleotides: TGTGCCAGCAGTTTATCCCCGACAGGGGACTACTCTACTGAAGCTTTCTTT.

The V gene is TRBV9, the J gene TRBJ2-1, with D possibly matching TRBD2 (6 bases). The length of the CDR3 is 15 residues. The germline gives CDR1 SGDLS, CDR2 YYNGEE. Trimming pared 3 bases from V and 13 bases from J, leaving 23 bases between. CDR3 coding DNA: TGTGCCAGCAGCGAGAGGGATGCCGGGAGACGGTATCAGTTCTTC. Protein sequence: CASSERDAGRRYQFF.

J is TRBJ1-5 and V is TRBV30; 10 bases are shared with TRBD1. Germline trimming cut 4 bases from V and 3 bases from J; bases unmatched to any gene: 6. The CDR3 consists of 15 residues. Germline lookup yields CDR1 GTSNPN and CDR2 SVGIG (reference sequence). DNA for the CDR3: TGTGCCTGGACCATGACAGGGGGCCTCAATCAGCCCCAGCATTTT. Translated: CAWTMTGGLNQPQHF.

The count of this clone is one. The rearrangement links TRBV5-4 to TRBJ2-7; TRBD1 might be the D (5 bases). Germline CDR1 and CDR2: SGHNT and YYREEE (reference sequence). Trimming stripped 2 bases from V and 5 bases from J, with 11 bases between. The CDR3 has 13 amino acids. CDR3 in DNA: TGTGCCAGCAGCTTTAAGGGGTTCGACGAGCAGTACTTC. It yields the protein CASSFKGFDEQYF.

This chain uses TRBV6-4 with TRBJ1-1, with D possibly being TRBD1 (5 bases). The V gene's germline CDR1 is MRHNA and CDR2 SNTAGT. CDR3 size: 15 residues. V dropped 4 bases and J dropped 6 bases, with 18 bases sitting between them. The CDR3 DNA sequence: TGTGCCAGCAGTGTCCGGCAGGGTTTCAACTCTGAAGCTTTCTTT. This sequence encodes CASSVRQGFNSEAFF.

V gene TRBV5-1 combines with J gene TRBJ2-5; 7 bases align to TRBD2. Germline V lookup: CDR1 SGHRS, CDR2 YFSETQ. This CDR3 is 15 amino acids long. Trimming at V came to 9 bases and at J to 3 bases, leaving 14 bases not matched to a gene. The CDR3 DNA is TGCGCCACTAGGAGAGACGGGGGGACCAAAGAGACCCAGTACTTC. Its translation is CATRRDGGTKETQYF.